The 21 T cell receptor beta chains below all came from one sample that was sequenced in a study of T-cell reconstitution after alpha-beta-depleted transplantation in children. It was with unique molecular identifiers that the TCRbeta library was prepared. MiXCR, applied by TCRdb to the PCR reads, yields one record per CDR3 protein. The sample yields more than 300,000 distinct CDR3 sequences, roughly 15% seen once. The starting material was PBMCs, mostly from graft donor cells, obtained 360 days after TCRalphabeta/CD19-depleted stem cell transplant. These receptors all stem from a male patient between 2 and 10 years old who had a stem cell transplant for acute lymphoblastic leukemia, so the T cells may come from the graft donor.

The rearrangement links TRBV4-1 to TRBJ2-2; D is unresolved. CDR3 size: 16 residues. Per the germline V gene, CDR1 is MGHRA and CDR2 is YSYEKL. V lost 1 base and J lost 7, with 16 bases in between. For the CDR3, the DNA is TGCGCCAGCAGCCAAGGACTGACCCGGTTTTTCGGGGAGCTGTTTTTT. The encoded protein is CASSQGLTRFFGELFF.

Here the CDR3 DNA reads TGTGCCAGCAGTTTAGCGGGGCCAAACACAGATACGCAGTATTTT. It encodes CASSLAGPNTDTQYF. The V gene is TRBV28, the J gene TRBJ2-3; weak D call: TRBD2 (6 bases). The ends were cut back, 2 bases at V and 2 bases at J, with 11 bases in the middle. The CDR3 consists of 15 residues. CDR1 MDHEN and CDR2 SYDVKM come from the germline V gene.

This chain connects TRBV5-4 to TRBJ2-1; 9 bases match TRBD2. The germline gives CDR1 SGHNT, CDR2 YYREEE (reference sequence). The CDR3 is made up of 20 amino acids. V lost 3 bases and J lost 0; bases outside the gene matches: 16. The chain's CDR3 is CASSSVGGRALSGSYNEQFF. DNA for the CDR3: TGTGCCAGCAGCTCCGTCGGCGGGAGGGCCCTCTCGGGCTCCTACAATGAGCAGTTCTTC.

This clonotype was seen at least ten times. The chain employs TRBV14 and TRBJ1-3; D remains unclear. In germline, CDR1 is SGHDN, CDR2 FVKESK. CDR3 length: 14 residues. The V end was cut by 4 bases, the J end by 4 bases, with 11 bases between. CDR3 sequence: CASSRYREGNTIYF. The DNA of the CDR3 is TGTGCCAGCAGCCGTTATCGTGAAGGAAACACCATATATTTT.

Only a few counts were recorded for this clonotype. The CDR3 DNA reads as TGTGCCAGCAGTGACCTGAGCTCCTACAATGAGCAGTTCTTC. It encodes CASSDLSSYNEQFF. V gene TRBV2 combines with J gene TRBJ2-1; no firm D call. Germline-derived CDR1 and CDR2 are SNHLY and FYNNEI. The CDR3 has 14 residues. V shed 3 bases and J shed 0 bases, with 6 bases lying between them.

The sample holds a few counts of this clonotype. The chain couples TRBV20-1 to TRBJ2-7; 14 nucleotides line up with TRBD2. Germline CDR1 DFQATT, CDR2 SNEGSKA (reference sequence). This CDR3 is built from 14 residues. After removal of 6 bases from V and 5 bases from J, the junction contained 6 bases not matched to a gene. The CDR3 bases are TGCAGTGCCTTGGGACTAGCGGGAGTTAACGAGCAGTACTTC. It encodes CSALGLAGVNEQYF.

This chain links TRBV7-9 with TRBJ1-1; possible D gene TRBD1, 5 bases. Between the trimmed V and J ends, which lost 1 base and 0 bases, there was a span of 15 bases. CDR3 length: 17 amino acids. Germline lookup yields CDR1 SEHNR and CDR2 FQNEAQ (reference sequence). CDR3 loop: CASSLGRGITMNTEAFF. CDR3 nucleotide sequence: TGTGCCAGCAGCTTAGGGAGGGGAATTACCATGAACACTGAAGCTTTCTTT.

This clonotype was counted at least ten times. This sequence joins TRBV4-3 and TRBJ2-1; D is ambiguous. The V gene's germline CDR1 is LGHNA and CDR2 YSLEER. V lost 0 bases to trimming and J lost 5 bases, with 11 bases between them. CDR3 length: 15 residues. CDR3 nucleotides: TGCGCCAGCAGCCAAGATAGGATCTCAGACAATGAGCAGTTCTTC. Encoded protein: CASSQDRISDNEQFF.

V is TRBV20-1 and J is TRBJ2-1; D is undetermined. V shed 3 bases and J shed 12 bases, with 6 bases lying between them. Per the germline V gene, CDR1 is DFQATT and CDR2 is SNEGSKA (reference sequence). The CDR3 has 9 amino acids. CDR3 residues: CSASRRQFF. The CDR3 region has the DNA TGCAGTGCTAGTCGGAGGCAGTTCTTC.

This clonotype came up a few times. The chain combines TRBV5-1 with TRBJ2-1; 7 bases fit TRBD1. The CDR3 spans 13 residues. V trimming: 4 bases; J trimming: 6 bases; junction bases outside the gene matches: 4. CDR1 is SGHRS, CDR2 YFSETQ, per germline. CDR3 nucleotides: TGCGCCAGCAGCCCGGGACAGTCCAATGAGCAGTTCTTC. Translated, it gives CASSPGQSNEQFF.

V and J are TRBV4-3 and TRBJ1-5; D gene uncertain. The CDR3 totals 13 residues. V was cut by 0 bases and J by 6 bases, with 6 bases left in between. Germline V gene data show CDR1 as LGHNA and CDR2 as YSLEER. CDR3 in amino acids: CASSQDAGQPQHF. The CDR3 DNA reads TGCGCCAGCAGCCAAGATGCGGGTCAGCCCCAGCATTTT.

This clonotype was detected only a few times. The chain employs TRBV7-9 and TRBJ2-1; D unclear. The CDR3 sequence is 15 residues long. Germline CDR1 is SEHNR and CDR2 is FQNEAQ (reference sequence). The V and J ends lost 3 bases and 8 bases respectively, with 17 bases between them. Written as DNA, the CDR3 is TGTGCCAGCAGCTTTGGGCTAGTAGATTTGCATGAGCAGTTCTTC. Residues: CASSFGLVDLHEQFF.

The chain is built from TRBV29-1 and TRBJ2-2; 13 bases line up with TRBD2. The CDR3 covers 19 residues. The V gene's germline CDR1 is SQVTM and CDR2 ANQGSEA. Losses at the gene ends were 4 bases for V and 5 bases for J; bases not matched to a gene: 16. Here the CDR3 reads CSVAPTHGLAGEGTGELFF. The CDR3 DNA sequence: TGCAGCGTTGCCCCTACTCATGGACTAGCGGGAGAAGGTACCGGGGAGCTGTTTTTT.

Of note for this clonotype: One junction end disagrees with the germline gene, perhaps due to a read error. This chain uses TRBV4-2 with TRBJ2-5, with 8 nucleotides matching TRBD2. CDR3 length equals 17 residues. Germline CDR1 reads LGHNA; CDR2 reads YNFKEQ. CDR3 sequence reads: CAISQALVAGLQETQYF. For the CDR3, the DNA is TGTGCCATCAGCCAAGCCCTCGTAGCGGGATTGCAAGAGACCCAGTACTTC.

This clonotype was seen repeatedly, ten times or more. The J gene is TRBJ1-5, the V gene TRBV20-1, with no clear D. The CDR3 is made up of 13 amino acids. V lost 3 bases and J lost 3, with 9 bases in between. Germline assignment: CDR1 DFQATT and CDR2 SNEGSKA (reference sequence). In DNA, the CDR3 is TGCAGTGCTAGTGCGGGCTCCAATCAGCCCCAGCATTTT. As protein: CSASAGSNQPQHF.

The sample holds many counts of this clonotype. The chain has TRBV12-3 or TRBV12-4 and TRBJ2-1; 8 bases fit TRBD1. The CDR3 is 16 residues long. V shed 8 bases and J 1 base; nucleotides not matched to a gene: 10. In DNA form, the CDR3 reads TGTGCCAGCGGTATAGGACAGGGAAGGTCCTACAATGAGCAGTTCTTC. Amino acids: CASGIGQGRSYNEQFF.

CDR3 bases: TGTGCCAGCAAGACAGGGGTCTACGAGCAGTACTTC. Its translation is CASKTGVYEQYF. The chain combines TRBV5-6 with TRBJ2-7, with 8 nucleotides matching TRBD1. J lost 3 bases, V lost 6 bases, and 2 bases had no gene match. In germline, CDR1 is SGHDT, CDR2 YYEEEE. CDR3 length: 12 residues.

The CDR3 coding sequence is TGTGCCAGCAGTTTAACCAGGGGCCCCGAGCAGTACTTC. Encoded protein: CASSLTRGPEQYF. This chain uses TRBV27 with TRBJ2-7; a weak D match, TRBD1 (6 bases). The CDR3 runs to 13 residues. Between the trimmed V and J ends, which lost 2 bases and 6 bases, there was a span of 11 bases. Germline V CDR1 and CDR2: MNHEY, SMNVEV (reference sequence).

This clonotype has only a few counts. The rearrangement joins TRBV14 to TRBJ2-5, with D perhaps matching TRBD1 (6 bases). The germline V and J ends were trimmed by 4 bases and 5 bases, with 14 bases remaining between them. Looked up from germline, CDR1 is SGHDN and CDR2 is FVKESK. This CDR3 has 14 residues. The CDR3 spells CASSPFNREETQYF. The CDR3 nucleotides read TGTGCCAGCAGCCCGTTTAACAGGGAGGAGACCCAGTACTTC.

The V and J genes are TRBV29-1 and TRBJ1-2; D possibly corresponds to TRBD1 (5 bases). V dropped 1 base and J dropped 6 bases, with 6 bases sitting between them. Germline CDR1 is SQVTM and CDR2 is ANQGSEA. The CDR3 is 11 amino acids. In DNA form, the CDR3 reads TGCAGCGTTGAAGGGGACGATGGCTACACCTTC. This codes for CSVEGDDGYTF.

In regard to this clonotype: A read error may explain this, as a much larger clone is one base away. Since no conserved phenylalanine or tryptophan closes the CDR3, a read error is the likely cause. The chain employs TRBV7-6 and TRBJ2-1; D possibly corresponds to TRBD2 (5 bases). Trimming pared 1 base from V and 8 bases from J, leaving 6 bases between. CDR1 and CDR2 (germline): SGHVS, FNYEAQ. CDR3 length equals 12 residues. Written as DNA, the CDR3 is TGTGCCAGCAGCTTAGGGGGAGATGAGCAGTTCTTA. Its translation: CASSLGGDEQFL.